The 10 T cell receptor beta chains presented below share a single source sample, sequenced in a study of shared clonotypes between healthy human individuals. Sequencing used immunoSEQ multiplex PCR; TCRdb keeps in-frame clones, though not all of them. Here the sample spans some 1,900,000 clones, over 85% being singletons. Naive CD8 cells were CD45RO-negative, positively selected for CCR7, excluding terminally differentiated effector memory CD45RA+ cells. Sequences were obtained from naive CD8+ T cells sorted from blood. The source of these receptors is a young man in good health.

This chain uses TRBV11-3 with TRBJ2-2; D uncertain. The CDR3 contains 13 residues. The germline CDR1 and CDR2 sequences are SGHNT and YENEEA. Trimming took off 1 base at V and 6 bases at J, with 6 bases between the two ends. CDR3 in amino acids: CASSLVLAGELFF. The CDR3 DNA reads as TGTGCCAGCAGCTTAGTGTTAGCCGGGGAGCTGTTTTTT.

The rearrangement uses TRBV7-8 and TRBJ2-5; 13 positions match TRBD2. Per the germline V gene, CDR1 is SGHVS and CDR2 is FQNEAQ. This CDR3 contains 16 residues. After removal of 3 bases from V and 2 bases from J, the junction contained 3 bases not matched to a gene. The DNA of the CDR3 is TGTGCCAGCAGCTTCCCGGGACTAGCGGGGCAAGAGACCCAGTACTTC. Its translation: CASSFPGLAGQETQYF.

The V call is TRBV4-1, the J call TRBJ1-1; D unresolved. The CDR3 spans 13 residues. Per the germline V gene, CDR1 is MGHRA and CDR2 is YSYEKL. With 1 base removed from V and 11 bases from J, the gap between germline ends came to 14 bases. CDR3 in amino acids: CASSQGSGYDAFF. The DNA for the CDR3 is TGCGCCAGCAGCCAAGGGTCCGGATACGACGCTTTCTTT.

Points on this clone: Other DNA variants within this sample encode the same CDR3. The chain carries TRBV7-9 and TRBJ2-5; D is possibly TRBD2 (6 bases). V was trimmed by 0 bases and J by 1 base, leaving 6 bases between them. CDR3 length: 14 residues. CDR1 SEHNR and CDR2 FQNEAQ come from the germline V gene (reference sequence). The CDR3 coding sequence is TGTGCCAGCAGCTTAGCGGGACTCCAAGAGACCCAGTACTTC. Protein sequence: CASSLAGLQETQYF.

The J gene is TRBJ1-5, the V gene TRBV27; TRBD1 aligns across 8 bases. This CDR3 has 16 amino acids. With V trimmed by 5 bases and J by 6 bases, 12 bases remained unmatched. CDR1 and CDR2 from the germline V gene are MNHEY and SMNVEV (reference sequence). CDR3 DNA sequence: TGTGCCAGCAGTGCTCAGGGGGCGCAAGCCGTTCAGCCCCAGCATTTT. Translation gives CASSAQGAQAVQPQHF.

The V call is TRBV19, the J call TRBJ2-7; no firm D call. Germline V CDR1 and CDR2: LNHDA, SQIVND (reference sequence). The CDR3 loop spans 16 amino acids. The ends were cut back, 1 base at V and 3 bases at J, with 16 bases in the middle. Written as DNA, the CDR3 is TGTGCCAGTAGTATAGGGTTGAGTGGTTCGGGCTACGAGCAGTACTTC. As protein: CASSIGLSGSGYEQYF.

As regards this clone: Other DNA sequences of this sample code for an identical CDR3. J is TRBJ2-7 and V is TRBV11-2, with D possibly matching TRBD2 (5 bases). This CDR3 comprises 13 residues. Germline V gene lookup returns CDR1 SGHAT and CDR2 FQNNGV. V was pared by 1 base and J by 3 bases, with 7 bases between. CDR3 region: CASSLGRDYEQYF. The CDR3 DNA reads as TGTGCCAGCAGCTTAGGACGGGACTACGAGCAGTACTTC.

The V and J genes are TRBV5-6 and TRBJ1-1, with D possibly matching TRBD1 (6 bases). The CDR3 is 13 residues long. V gave up 4 bases and J gave up 4 bases, with 11 bases separating them. Germline CDR1 reads SGHDT; CDR2 reads YYEEEE. As DNA, the CDR3 is TGTGCCAGCAGCCAAGGAGGGGGCACTGAAGCTTTCTTT. Its protein is CASSQGGGTEAFF.

As concerns this clone: Other DNA sequences within the sample encode an identical CDR3. The chain carries TRBV7-9 and TRBJ2-7; 9 bases map to TRBD2. Germline assignment: CDR1 SEHNR and CDR2 FQNEAQ (reference sequence). This CDR3 region has 15 residues. V dropped 4 bases and J dropped 2; count of bases not matched to a gene: 6. CDR3 in DNA: TGTGCCAGCAGCTCCGGACTAGCGAAGACCTACGAGCAGTACTTC. Translated: CASSSGLAKTYEQYF.

This chain connects TRBV19 to TRBJ2-5; 10 bases are shared with TRBD2. CDR3 length: 17 amino acids. Germline assignment: CDR1 LNHDA and CDR2 SQIVND (reference sequence). V was pared by 3 bases and J by 2 bases, with 9 bases of the junction left unmatched. CDR3 sequence: CASSIGLAGALQETQYF. CDR3 in DNA: TGTGCCAGTAGTATCGGTCTAGCGGGGGCCCTTCAAGAGACCCAGTACTTC.